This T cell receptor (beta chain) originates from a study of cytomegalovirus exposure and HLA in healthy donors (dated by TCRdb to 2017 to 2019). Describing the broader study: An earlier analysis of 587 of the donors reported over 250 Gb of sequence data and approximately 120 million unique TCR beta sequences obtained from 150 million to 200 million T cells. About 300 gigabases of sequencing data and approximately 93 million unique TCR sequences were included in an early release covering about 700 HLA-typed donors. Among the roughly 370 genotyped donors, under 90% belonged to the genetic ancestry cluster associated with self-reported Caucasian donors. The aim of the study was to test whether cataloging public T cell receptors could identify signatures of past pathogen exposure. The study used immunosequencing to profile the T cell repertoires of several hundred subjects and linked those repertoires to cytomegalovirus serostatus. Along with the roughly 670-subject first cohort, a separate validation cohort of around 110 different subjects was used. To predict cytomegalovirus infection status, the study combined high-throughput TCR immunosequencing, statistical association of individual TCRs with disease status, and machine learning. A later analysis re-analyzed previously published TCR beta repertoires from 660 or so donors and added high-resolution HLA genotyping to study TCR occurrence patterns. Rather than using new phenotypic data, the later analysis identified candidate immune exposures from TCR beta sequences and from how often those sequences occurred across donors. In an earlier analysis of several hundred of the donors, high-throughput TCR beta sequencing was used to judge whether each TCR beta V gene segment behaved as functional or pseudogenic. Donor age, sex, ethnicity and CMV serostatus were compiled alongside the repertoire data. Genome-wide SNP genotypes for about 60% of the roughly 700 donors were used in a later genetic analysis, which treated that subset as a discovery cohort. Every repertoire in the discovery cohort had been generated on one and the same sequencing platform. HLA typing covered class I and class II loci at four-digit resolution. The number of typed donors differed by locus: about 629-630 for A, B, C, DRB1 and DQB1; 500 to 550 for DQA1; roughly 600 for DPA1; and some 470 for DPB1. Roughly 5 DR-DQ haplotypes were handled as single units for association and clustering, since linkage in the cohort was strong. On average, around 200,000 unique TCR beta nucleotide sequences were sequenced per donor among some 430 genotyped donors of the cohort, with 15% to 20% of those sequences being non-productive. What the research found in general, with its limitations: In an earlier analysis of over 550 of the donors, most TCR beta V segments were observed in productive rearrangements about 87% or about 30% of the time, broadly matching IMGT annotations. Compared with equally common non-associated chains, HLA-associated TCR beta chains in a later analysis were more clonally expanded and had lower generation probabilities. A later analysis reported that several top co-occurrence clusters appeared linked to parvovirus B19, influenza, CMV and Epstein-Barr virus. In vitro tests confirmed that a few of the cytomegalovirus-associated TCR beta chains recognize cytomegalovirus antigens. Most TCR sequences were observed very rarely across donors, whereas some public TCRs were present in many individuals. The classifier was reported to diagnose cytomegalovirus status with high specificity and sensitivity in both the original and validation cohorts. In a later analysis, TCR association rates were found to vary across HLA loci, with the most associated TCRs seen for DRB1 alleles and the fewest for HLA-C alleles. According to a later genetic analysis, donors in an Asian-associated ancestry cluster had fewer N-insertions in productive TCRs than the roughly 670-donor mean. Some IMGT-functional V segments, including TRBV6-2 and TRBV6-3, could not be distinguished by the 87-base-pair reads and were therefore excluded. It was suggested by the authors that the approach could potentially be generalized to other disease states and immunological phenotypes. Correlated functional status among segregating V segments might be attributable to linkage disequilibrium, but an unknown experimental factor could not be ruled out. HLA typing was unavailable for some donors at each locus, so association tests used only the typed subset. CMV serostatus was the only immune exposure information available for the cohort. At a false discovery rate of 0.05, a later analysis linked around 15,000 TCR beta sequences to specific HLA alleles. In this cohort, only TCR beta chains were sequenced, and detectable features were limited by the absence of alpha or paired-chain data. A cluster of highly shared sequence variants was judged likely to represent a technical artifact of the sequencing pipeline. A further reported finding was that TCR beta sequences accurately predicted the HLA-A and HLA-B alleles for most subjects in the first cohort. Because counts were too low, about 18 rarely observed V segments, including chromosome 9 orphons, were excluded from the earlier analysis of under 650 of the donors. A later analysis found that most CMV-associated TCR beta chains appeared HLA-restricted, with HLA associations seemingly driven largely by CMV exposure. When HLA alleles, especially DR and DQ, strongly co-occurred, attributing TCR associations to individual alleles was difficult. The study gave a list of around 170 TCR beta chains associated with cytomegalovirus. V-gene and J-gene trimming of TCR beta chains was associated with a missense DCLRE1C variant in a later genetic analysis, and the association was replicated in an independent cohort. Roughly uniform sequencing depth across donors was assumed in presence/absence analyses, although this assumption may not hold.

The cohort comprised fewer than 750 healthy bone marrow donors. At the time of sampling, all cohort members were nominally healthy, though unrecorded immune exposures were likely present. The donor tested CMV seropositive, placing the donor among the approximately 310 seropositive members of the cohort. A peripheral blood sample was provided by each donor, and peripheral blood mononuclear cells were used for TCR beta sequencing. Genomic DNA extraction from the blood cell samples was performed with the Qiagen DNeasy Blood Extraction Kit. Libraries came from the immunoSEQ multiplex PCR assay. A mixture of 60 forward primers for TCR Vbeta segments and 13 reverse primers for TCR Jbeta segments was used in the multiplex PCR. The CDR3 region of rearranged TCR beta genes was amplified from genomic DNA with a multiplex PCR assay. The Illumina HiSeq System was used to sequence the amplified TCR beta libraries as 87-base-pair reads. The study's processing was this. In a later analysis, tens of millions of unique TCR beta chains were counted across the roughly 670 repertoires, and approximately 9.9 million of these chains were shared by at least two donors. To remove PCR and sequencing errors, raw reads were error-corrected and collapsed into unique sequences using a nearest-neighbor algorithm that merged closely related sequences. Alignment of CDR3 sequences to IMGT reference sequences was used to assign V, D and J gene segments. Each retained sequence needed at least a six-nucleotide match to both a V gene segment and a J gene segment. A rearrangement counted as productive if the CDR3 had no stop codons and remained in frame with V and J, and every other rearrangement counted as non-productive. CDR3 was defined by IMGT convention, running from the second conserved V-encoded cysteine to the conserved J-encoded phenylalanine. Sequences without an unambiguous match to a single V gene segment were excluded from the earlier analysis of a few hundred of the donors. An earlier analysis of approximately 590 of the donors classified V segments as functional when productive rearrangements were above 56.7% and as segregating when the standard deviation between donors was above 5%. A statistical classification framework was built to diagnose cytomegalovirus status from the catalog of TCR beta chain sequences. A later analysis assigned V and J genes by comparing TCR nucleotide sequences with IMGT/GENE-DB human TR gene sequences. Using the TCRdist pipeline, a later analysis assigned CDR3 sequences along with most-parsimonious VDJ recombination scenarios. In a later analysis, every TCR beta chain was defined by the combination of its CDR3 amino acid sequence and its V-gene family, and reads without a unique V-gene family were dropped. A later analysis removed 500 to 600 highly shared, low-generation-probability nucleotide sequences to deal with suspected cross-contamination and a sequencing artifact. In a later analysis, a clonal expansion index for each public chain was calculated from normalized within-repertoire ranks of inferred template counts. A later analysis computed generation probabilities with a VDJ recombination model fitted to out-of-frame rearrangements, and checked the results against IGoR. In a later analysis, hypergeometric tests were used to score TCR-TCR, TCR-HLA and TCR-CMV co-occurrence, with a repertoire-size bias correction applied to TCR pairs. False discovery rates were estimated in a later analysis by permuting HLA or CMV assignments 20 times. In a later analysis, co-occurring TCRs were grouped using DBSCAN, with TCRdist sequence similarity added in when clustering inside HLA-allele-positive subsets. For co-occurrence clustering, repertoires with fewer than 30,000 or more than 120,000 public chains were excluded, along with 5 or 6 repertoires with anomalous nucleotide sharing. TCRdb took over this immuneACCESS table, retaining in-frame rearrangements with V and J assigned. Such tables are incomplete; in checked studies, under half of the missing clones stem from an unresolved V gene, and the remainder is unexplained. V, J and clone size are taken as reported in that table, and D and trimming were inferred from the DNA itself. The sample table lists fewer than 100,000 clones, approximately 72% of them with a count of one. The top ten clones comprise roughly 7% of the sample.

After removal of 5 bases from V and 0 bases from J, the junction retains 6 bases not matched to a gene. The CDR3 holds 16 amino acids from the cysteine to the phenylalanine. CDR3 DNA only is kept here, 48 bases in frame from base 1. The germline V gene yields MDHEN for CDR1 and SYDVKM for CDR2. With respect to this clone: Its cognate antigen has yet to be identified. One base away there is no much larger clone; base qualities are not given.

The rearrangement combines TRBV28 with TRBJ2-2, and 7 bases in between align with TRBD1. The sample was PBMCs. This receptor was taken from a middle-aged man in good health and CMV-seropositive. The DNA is TGTGCCAGCAGTGGGGGACAGCTACCGAACACCGGGGAGCTGTTTTTT. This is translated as CASSGGQLPNTGELFF.